Here is one T cell receptor (beta chain) with its context. This record belongs to a study of blood T cell repertoires in COVID-19. Study background: Sites in the United States, Italy and Spain provided acute and convalescent COVID-19 samples. T cells, B-cell-depleted T cells, or PBMCs provided the cDNA or gDNA that served as material.

This CDR3 is 15 amino acids long. Germline loops: CDR1 SGHVS, CDR2 FQNEAQ. Trimming took 5 bases from V and 2 from J; bases not matched to a gene: 6. Per the authors' pipeline: Researchers report that nucleated cell counts were estimated from reference gene primer amplification. Some clones are missing from TCRdb's copy, which holds only in-frame ones; the method was immunoSEQ multiplex PCR. V, J and clone size are taken as reported in that table, and D and trimming were inferred from the DNA itself. The sample lists 81,000 or so clones, 89% occurring once. The TCR was taken from a man between 65 and 80 years old with active or convalescent COVID-19. The sequenced material came from peripheral blood. The V call is TRBV7-8, the J call TRBJ1-3; 7 positions agree with TRBD1. In DNA, the CDR3 is TGTGCCAGCAGCGCGGGACAGTTTCCTGGAAACACCATATATTTT. Encoded protein: CASSAGQFPGNTIYF.